The sequence of this T cell receptor (beta chain) was determined in a study of T cell responses to AZD1222 COVID-19 vaccine. Study results and caveats: Only after the peak T cell response were repertoires sampled. With two AZD1222 doses given, Spike-specific TCR breadth and depth both rose.

To note about this clone: Its antigen remains unidentified.

Sequencing was performed with immunoSEQ multiplex PCR; in TCRdb, only in-frame clones are kept and a portion is missing. The sample contains roughly 180,000 clones, about 89% of which appear only once. This CDR3 region has 15 residues. From germline, CDR1 is LGHDT and CDR2 YNNKEL (reference sequence). J gave up 6 bases and V 0 bases, and 6 bases lay outside the gene matches. The V call is TRBV3-1 (or the pseudogene TRBV3-2), the J call TRBJ2-7; TRBD1 matches at 9 bases. This material consisted of peripheral blood, taken on day 0 of MenACWY control vaccination. The sequence was obtained from an adult in good health. CDR3 nucleotides: TGTGCCAGCAGCCAAGAATGGACAGGGGTTAGCGAGCAGTACTTC. It encodes CASSQEWTGVSEQYF.